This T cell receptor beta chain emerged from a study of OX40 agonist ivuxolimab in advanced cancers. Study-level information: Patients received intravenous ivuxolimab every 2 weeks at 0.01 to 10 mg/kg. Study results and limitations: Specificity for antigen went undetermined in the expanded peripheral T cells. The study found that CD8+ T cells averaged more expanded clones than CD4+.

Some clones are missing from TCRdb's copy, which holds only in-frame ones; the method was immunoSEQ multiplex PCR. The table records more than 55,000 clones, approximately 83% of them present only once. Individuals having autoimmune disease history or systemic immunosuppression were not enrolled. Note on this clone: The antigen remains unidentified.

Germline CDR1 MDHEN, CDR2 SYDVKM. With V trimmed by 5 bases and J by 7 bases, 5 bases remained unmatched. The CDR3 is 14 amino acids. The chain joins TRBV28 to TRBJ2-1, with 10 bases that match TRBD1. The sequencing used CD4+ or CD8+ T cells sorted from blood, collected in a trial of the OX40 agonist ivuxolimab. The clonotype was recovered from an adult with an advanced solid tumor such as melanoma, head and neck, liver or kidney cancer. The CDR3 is CASSGRDRGNEQFF. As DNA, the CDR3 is TGTGCCAGCAGTGGCCGGGACAGGGGTAATGAGCAGTTCTTC. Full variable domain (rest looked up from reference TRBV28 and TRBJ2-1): DVKVTQSSRYLVKRTGEKVFLECVQDMDHENMFWYRQDPGLGLRLIYFSYDVKMKEKGDIPEGYSVSREKKERFSLILESASTNQTSMYLCASSGRDRGNEQFFGPGTRLTVL.